The 32 T cell receptor beta chains below all came from one sample that was sequenced in a study of tumor and adjacent non-tumor tissue in lung cancer. A modified ARM-PCR protocol with three rounds of nested PCR amplified TCRbeta. TCRdb fed the multiplex PCR reads into MiXCR, producing one record per CDR3 protein. The sample records under 150,000 distinct CDR3 sequences, approximately 71% being singletons. RNA was extracted from bulk tissue without any cell sorting. The sample was lung tumor tissue. Receptors were obtained from a man aged 25-45 years with non-small cell lung cancer.

The V gene is TRBV30, the J gene TRBJ2-1; 7 positions agree with TRBD2. CDR1 GTSNPN and CDR2 SVGIG come from the germline V gene (reference sequence). The CDR3 has 11 residues. Germline trimming cut 5 bases from V and 6 bases from J; bases unmatched to any gene: 1. The CDR3 DNA sequence: TGTGCCTGGGGGAGGGGCAATGAGCAGTTCTTC. Translation: CAWGRGNEQFF.

Worth noting for this clonotype: A much larger clonotype is one base distant, so this may be a read error. V gene TRBV20-1 combines with J gene TRBJ2-1, with D uncertain. The V end lost 0 bases, the J end lost 4 bases, and 13 bases lay between the germline ends. This CDR3 contains 15 residues. Germline V CDR1 and CDR2: DFQATT, SNEGSKA (reference sequence). The CDR3 region has the DNA TGCAGTGCTAGAGATCAGATGGGTGAATACAATGAGCAGTTCTTC. It encodes CSARDQMGEYNEQFF.

The table lists this clonotype with a few counts. The rearrangement uses TRBV20-1 and TRBJ1-2, with 9 bases aligning to TRBD1. Looked up from germline, CDR1 is DFQATT and CDR2 is SNEGSKA (reference sequence). Losses at the gene ends were 5 bases for V and 8 bases for J; bases not matched to a gene: 12. The CDR3 is 14 residues long. In DNA, the CDR3 is TGCAGTGCTCCGCATTATGACAGGGGGAGAGGCTACACCTTC. Amino acid sequence: CSAPHYDRGRGYTF.

The table lists this clonotype with many counts. The chain combines TRBV29-1 with TRBJ1-2; 7 positions match TRBD1. The CDR3 runs 15 residues. Trimming at V came to 1 base and at J to 8 bases, leaving 13 bases not matched to a gene. CDR1 SQVTM and CDR2 ANQGSEA come from the germline V gene. The CDR3 DNA reads as TGCAGCGTTGAAGTTGCAGGGGGGAGAACTGGGGGCTACACCTTC. Amino acid sequence: CSVEVAGGRTGGYTF. The whole variable domain, filled in from reference TRBV29-1 and TRBJ1-2, reads SAVISQKPSRDICQRGTSLTIQCQVDSQVTMMFWYRQQPGQSLTLIATANQGSEATYESGFVIDKFPISRPNLTFSTLTVSNMSPEDSSIYLCSVEVAGGRTGGYTFGSGTRLTVV.

Concerning this clonotype: The CDR3 does not close with the conserved phenylalanine or tryptophan, likely indicating a read error. The chain couples TRBV11-1 to TRBJ2-1; 13 bases align to TRBD2. V lost 3 bases and J lost 3; bases outside the gene matches: 2. The CDR3 length is 16 residues. Germline V gene data show CDR1 as SGHAT and CDR2 as FQDESV (reference sequence). Written as DNA, the CDR3 is TGTGCCAGCAGCTTGGGACTAGCGGGACACTACAATGAGCAGTTCTTA. It yields the protein CASSLGLAGHYNEQFL.

Note on this clonotype: This may arise from a read error, as a much more abundant clone is one base away. The CDR3 here is CTSGGWINTGELFF. CDR3 DNA sequence: TGTACCAGCGGGGGCTGGATAAACACCGGGGAGCTGTTTTTT. V is TRBV12-3 or TRBV12-4 and J is TRBJ2-2; 8 bases align to TRBD2. This CDR3 contains 14 residues.

About this clonotype itself: A much larger clone is a single base away; this may be a read error. This sequence joins TRBV6-2 or TRBV6-3 and TRBJ1-5, with D tentatively TRBD1 (5 bases). V lost 6 bases and J lost 5, with 14 bases in between. CDR3 length equals 14 residues. Germline CDR1 MNHEY, CDR2 SVGEGT. The chain's CDR3 is CASRTLLGHQPQHF. In DNA, the CDR3 is TGTGCCAGCAGGACCCTACTGGGACATCAGCCCCAGCATTTT.

Points on this clonotype: A clone one base away is much larger, so this may be a read error. V gene TRBV11-3 combines with J gene TRBJ1-2; D might be TRBD1 (6 bases). Germline CDR1 is SGHNT and CDR2 is YENEEA. This CDR3 region has 14 residues. The CDR3 coding sequence is TGTGCCAGGAGCTATGGACAGACCAACTATGGCTACACCTTC. This gives the protein CARSYGQTNYGYTF.

Concerning this clonotype: A much bigger clone sits one base away, suggesting this may be a read error. V usage is TRBV20-1 and J usage is TRBJ2-3; D remains ambiguous. There are 13 residues in the CDR3. Germline values: CDR1 DFQATT, CDR2 SNEGSKA (reference sequence). V was cut by 3 bases and J by 6 bases, with 13 bases left in between. For the CDR3, the DNA is TGCAGTGCTAGCGTAGTAGCAGCGGATACGCAGTATTTT. Translated, it gives CSASVVAADTQYF.

This clonotype was detected many times. V and J are TRBV29-1 and TRBJ1-2; D remains ambiguous. This CDR3 is 12 amino acids long. V was pared by 3 bases and J by 0 bases, with 5 bases between. The germline gives CDR1 SQVTM, CDR2 ANQGSEA. In DNA form, the CDR3 reads TGCAGCGTTGACGGGCCTAACTATGGCTACACCTTC. Its translation: CSVDGPNYGYTF.

With regard to this clonotype: Given the absence of the conserved phenylalanine or tryptophan at the CDR3 end, a read error is likely. This chain links TRBV6-5 with TRBJ2-7; 9 bases agree with TRBD2. The CDR3 extends over 13 amino acids. Germline V gives CDR1 MNHEY, CDR2 SVGAGI. This CDR3 reads CVSSGGPLYEQYL. CDR3 coding DNA: TGTGTCAGCAGCGGGGGGCCCCTCTACGAGCAGTACTTG.

Remarks on this clonotype: A much larger clone differs by one base, so this may be a read error. The J gene is TRBJ2-5, the V gene TRBV12-3 or TRBV12-4; D unclear. The CDR3 covers 14 residues. The CDR3: CVSSLFFSWETQYF. The CDR3 DNA sequence: TGTGTCAGCAGTTTATTCTTCAGTTGGGAGACCCAGTACTTC.

Details on this clonotype: A much larger clone lies a single base off, so this may be a read error. The chain joins TRBV29-1 to TRBJ2-5; 13 positions agree with TRBD2. The CDR3 covers 19 residues. Germline CDR1 and CDR2: SQVTM and ANQGSEA. As DNA, the CDR3 is TGCAGCGTTGATGAGTGGAGACTAGCGGGGGGACAGTACCAAGAGACCCGGTACTTC. Translated, it gives CSVDEWRLAGGQYQETRYF.

With respect to this clonotype: With a much larger clone just one base away, this may be a read error. This chain uses TRBV12-3 or TRBV12-4 with TRBJ2-3; D not resolved. The CDR3 consists of 11 residues. The CDR3 loop reads CDSSSRGAQYF. The CDR3, as DNA: TGTGACAGCAGTTCGCGTGGTGCGCAGTATTTT.

This clonotype was seen only a few times. A junction boundary mismatches the germline segment, possibly from a read error. This chain joins TRBV5-5 and TRBJ2-1, with D perhaps TRBD2 (5 bases). The germline CDR1 and CDR2 sequences are SGHKS and YYEKEE (reference sequence). The CDR3 has 16 residues. The CDR3 spells CANSLEVRYQYPYKFF. As DNA, the CDR3 is TGTGCCAACAGCTTGGAGGTCAGGTACCAGTACCCCTACAAGTTCTTC.

Note on this clonotype: Being one base from a much bigger clone, this may be a read error. The chain joins TRBV6-2 or TRBV6-3 to TRBJ2-2; D tentatively reads TRBD1 or TRBD2 (5 bases each). V shed 4 bases and J shed 3 bases, with 18 bases lying between them. From germline, CDR1 is MNHEY and CDR2 SVGEGT. This CDR3 comprises 17 residues. CDR3 bases: TGTGCCAGCAGTTCGTACGTGCTAGTGGGGGACACCGGGGAGCTGTTTTTT. Encoded protein: CASSSYVLVGDTGELFF.

In regard to this clonotype: A much larger clone lies a single base off, so this may be a read error. This rearrangement joins TRBV20-1 to TRBJ2-5; 8 bases align to TRBD2. This CDR3 is 14 amino acids long. Trimming at V came to 8 bases and at J to 2 bases, leaving 10 bases not matched to a gene. Germline V lookup: CDR1 DFQATT, CDR2 SNEGSKA (reference sequence). The CDR3 DNA reads TGCAGTACTATCGGGGGGGGGTGGCAAGAGACCCAGTACTTC. It encodes CSTIGGGWQETQYF.

On this clonotype itself: One base away lies a much larger clone, so this may be a sequencing read error. The rearrangement uses TRBV20-1 and TRBJ1-2; D gene unclear. Trimming left V 3 bases short and J 5 bases short, with 13 bases between. This CDR3 contains 13 residues. Germline-derived CDR1 and CDR2 are DFQATT and SNEGSKA (reference sequence). The CDR3 loop reads CSASPDWGYGYTF. CDR3 in DNA: TGCAGTGCTAGTCCCGACTGGGGTTATGGCTACACCTTC.

Worth noting for this clonotype: With a much larger clone just one base away, this may be a read error. The chain carries TRBV5-4 and TRBJ1-2, with unresolved D. The V and J ends lost 6 bases and 8 bases respectively, with 17 bases between them. This CDR3 comprises 13 residues. Germline V lookup: CDR1 SGHNT, CDR2 YYREEE (reference sequence). CDR3 protein: CASNSGREIGYTF. In DNA, the CDR3 is TGTGCCAGCAACTCGGGCAGAGAGATCGGCTACACCTTC.

Comments on this clonotype: Given a much more abundant clone one base away, this may be a read error. J is TRBJ2-3 and V is TRBV4-2; no firm D call. Germline V gene lookup returns CDR1 LGHNA and CDR2 YNFKEQ. V lost 0 bases and J 2 bases, leaving 15 bases between the germline ends. This CDR3 contains 17 residues. CDR3 sequence reads: CASSQDHQRGVTDTQYF. In DNA, the CDR3 is TGTGCCAGCAGCCAAGATCACCAGCGCGGTGTCACAGATACGCAGTATTTT.

With regard to this clonotype: One base away lies a much larger clone, so this may be a sequencing read error. No DNA is shown, since the ends of the CDR3 on it are uncertain; the CDR3 is the one TCRdb lists. This chain connects TRBV6-2 or TRBV6-3 to TRBJ2-4; TRBD2, as called in the table, went unchecked against the DNA. Per germline, CDR1 MNHEY and CDR2 SVGEGT. Inclusive of both ends, the CDR3 amounts to 16 amino acids. The CDR3 sequence: CASSTSGHGDKNIQYF.

The chain joins TRBV4-2 to TRBJ2-5; TRBD2 might be the D (6 bases). Between the trimmed V and J ends, which lost 8 bases and 2 bases, there was a span of 15 bases. The CDR3 is 14 residues long. Germline assignment: CDR1 LGHNA and CDR2 YNFKEQ. The CDR3 DNA follows: TGTGCCAGCGGAGGAGGGTCAGTACAAGAGACCCAGTACTTC. As protein: CASGGGSVQETQYF.

The chain recombines TRBV5-6 with TRBJ2-1, with 12 bases aligning to TRBD2. The CDR3 runs 16 residues. CDR1 SGHDT and CDR2 YYEEEE come from the germline V gene. The CDR3 region is CTSTPILAGGIKEQFF. The CDR3 bases are TGTACTAGCACACCGATACTAGCGGGGGGCATCAAAGAGCAGTTCTTC.

In this sample, this clonotype is large. The chain carries TRBV11-2 and TRBJ2-1, with TRBD2 matching over 9 bases. This CDR3 contains 15 residues. Trimming cost V 3 bases and J 7 bases; bases outside gene matches: 7. Germline V CDR1 and CDR2: SGHAT, FQNNGV. The CDR3 sequence: CASSFIAGGNNEQFF. For the CDR3, the DNA is TGTGCCAGCAGCTTTATTGCGGGAGGGAATAATGAGCAGTTCTTC.

Worth noting for this clonotype: A read error may produce the germline difference seen at one junction end. The chain carries TRBV29-1 and TRBJ2-1, with 8 positions matching TRBD1. The CDR3 runs to 13 residues. Germline V gene lookup returns CDR1 SQVTM and CDR2 ANQGSEA. CDR3 sequence reads: CSLDGTGSNEQFF. CDR3 coding DNA: TGCAGCCTTGATGGGACAGGATCAAATGAGCAGTTCTTC.

This CDR3 is CASSFGTGQPQHF. CDR3 DNA sequence: TGCGCCAGCAGCTTCGGGACGGGGCAGCCCCAGCATTTT. J is TRBJ1-5 and V is TRBV5-1, with a tentative D call TRBD1 (5 bases). The V gene lost 2 bases and the J gene lost 7 bases, with 10 bases spanning the gap. From germline, CDR1 is SGHRS and CDR2 YFSETQ. The CDR3 spans 13 residues.

Turning to this clonotype: This may stem from a read error, because a much larger clone lies one nucleotide away. The chain joins TRBV6-2 or TRBV6-3 to TRBJ1-5; D possibly corresponds to TRBD1 (5 bases). This CDR3 spans 14 amino acids. Per germline, CDR1 MNHEY and CDR2 SVGEGT. V lost 7 bases to trimming and J lost 7 bases, with 17 bases between them. This CDR3 is CASTVEGIIQPQHF. In DNA form, the CDR3 reads TGTGCCAGCACCGTGGAGGGGATAATCCAGCCCCAGCATTTT.

This rearrangement joins TRBV20-1 to TRBJ2-7, with TRBD2 matching over 8 bases. CDR1 is DFQATT and CDR2 is SNEGSKA in the germline V gene (reference sequence). This CDR3 has 15 residues. Germline trimming cut 4 bases from V and 1 base from J; bases unmatched to any gene: 9. The chain's CDR3 is CSAMGGAGASYEQYF. The CDR3, as DNA: TGCAGTGCTATGGGTGGAGCGGGAGCGTCCTACGAGCAGTACTTC.

This clonotype was seen a handful of times. The rearrangement joins TRBV5-6 to TRBJ1-2, with unresolved D. Germline V CDR1 and CDR2: SGHDT, YYEEEE. The length of the CDR3 is 12 residues. The germline V and J ends were trimmed by 4 bases and 6 bases, with 10 bases remaining between them. The CDR3, as DNA: TGTGCCAGCAGCCTAAAGGCTGATGGCTACACCTTC. Its translation is CASSLKADGYTF.

With respect to this clonotype: A read error may produce the germline difference seen at one junction end. This chain links TRBV11-1 with TRBJ2-1; D is uncertain. CDR3 length: 13 amino acids. Germline V gives CDR1 SGHAT, CDR2 FQDESV (reference sequence). DNA of the CDR3: TGTGCCAGCGGTATAATGTATGGGGATGAACAGTTCTTC. It translates to CASGIMYGDEQFF.

Concerning this clonotype: One junction end does not reproduce the germline sequence, and a read error may be involved. The V and J genes are TRBV11-1 and TRBJ2-5; the D is unclear. In germline, CDR1 is SGHAT, CDR2 FQDESV (reference sequence). The CDR3 contains 15 residues. CDR3 in amino acids: CASSLAMYRKETQYF. Written as DNA, the CDR3 is TGTGCCAGCAGCTTAGCGATGTACAGAAAAGAGACCCAATACTTC.

This clonotype was seen only a few times. The chain couples TRBV4-1 to TRBJ2-3; D not resolved. The CDR3 extends over 15 amino acids. Germline values: CDR1 MGHRA, CDR2 YSYEKL. V lost 3 bases and J lost 3, with 13 bases in between. CDR3 in amino acids: CASSQGTIGTDTQYF. The CDR3 DNA is TGCGCCAGCAGCCAGGGAACAATAGGTACAGATACGCAGTATTTT.